This T cell receptor (beta chain) emerged from a study of radiotherapy plus CTLA-4 blockade in lung cancer. Across the study: Objective responses occurred in 15% to 20% of patients; roughly 31% had disease control.

Regarding the study as a whole: Blood-borne expansion of tumor-derived TCR clones followed radiotherapy plus ipilimumab. Early blood T cell clone dynamics, with interferon-beta, were reported to best predict response.

With ipilimumab providing CTLA-4 blockade, focal radiation was administered to patients who had chemo-refractory metastatic non-small-cell lung cancer. As to this clone: Its antigen is as yet unknown.

Some clones are missing from TCRdb's copy, which holds only in-frame ones; the method was immunoSEQ multiplex PCR. The data contain 50,000 to 60,000 clones, roughly four fifths of them singletons. CDR1 is SGHTA, CDR2 FQGNSA, per germline. V gave up 7 bases and J gave up 6 bases; unmatched junction bases: 10. The CDR3 consists of 15 residues. The clonotype was recovered from a human donor with non-small cell lung cancer who had a complete response to radiotherapy plus ipilimumab. The chain has TRBV7-2 and TRBJ2-1; 9 bases are shared with TRBD1. Sequences were derived from peripheral blood, sampled from a patient treated with radiotherapy plus ipilimumab. CDR3 sequence (DNA): TGTGCCAGCAACCCCCGCGGGACAGGGAGCAATGAGCAGTTCTTC. Translated: CASNPRGTGSNEQFF.